The entry below gives a single T cell receptor (beta chain) sequence along with its context. This clonotype was seen only once. No antigen is known for it. Nothing much larger sits one base from this clone, and base qualities are not available. A single read counts as weak evidence. The record originates from a study of Graves' ophthalmopathy and Graves' hyperthyroidism listed by TCRdb under 2018. Regarding the research as a whole: Peripheral blood was collected before any treatment was given, at the time of initial diagnosis. To explore V-J signatures distinguishing ophthalmopathy from hyperthyroidism, a discovery set of some 100 patients (43 ophthalmopathy, around 55 stable hyperthyroidism) was enrolled. An independent validation cohort comprised some 18 hyperthyroidism patients and 17 patients who later progressed from hyperthyroidism to ophthalmopathy. In six hyperthyroidism patients, the T-cell repertoire of thyroid tissue was compared with the T-cell repertoire of blood. TCR beta repertoire signatures were used to distinguish Graves' ophthalmopathy from Graves' hyperthyroidism and to predict progression to ophthalmopathy. In total, approximately 130 blood samples were TCR-sequenced: 40 to 45 ophthalmopathy, some 75 hyperthyroidism and approximately 17 hyperthyroidism-to-ophthalmopathy patients. Once sampling was done, hyperthyroidism patients were given methimazole at a starting dose of 30 mg daily, while ophthalmopathy patients were given high-dose intravenous methylprednisolone. The 85 to 100 discovery patients were randomly split 7:3 into training and test sets.

V gives up 1 base and J gives up 0 bases, and the segment between their germline ends measures 12 bases. Inclusive of the bounding cysteine and phenylalanine, the CDR3 is 15 residues long. Left in the record is the CDR3 DNA by itself, 45 bases read in frame from the first base. The germline V gene (reference sequence) sets CDR1 to DFQATT and CDR2 to SNEGSKA. Broad study findings and their caveats: Most of the expanded thyroid clonotypes with a frequency above 0.001 were also detected in blood, and it was suggested that the thyroid immune response may be reflected by blood repertoires. The 13-signature model separated ophthalmopathy from stable hyperthyroidism with 85% to 90% sensitivity and just under 84% specificity in cross-validation, and 80%/75% in the test set. In validation, the model predicted ophthalmopathy progression with over 60% sensitivity and around 72% specificity; more than ten predicted patients were CT-confirmed with GO in a median of 6.5 months. No statistical method was used to set the sample size in advance, and the investigators knew which group each participant was assigned to.

Hyperthyroidism was considered stable if no progression to ophthalmopathy occurred within 18 months of follow-up. Hyperthyroidism patients were newly diagnosed, with disease duration under 2 months, and aged 18 to 65 years. Anyone with other autoimmune diseases, uncontrolled infections, pregnancy or lactation was excluded from the study. Clinical symptoms, serum thyroxine, TRAb, thyroid ultrasound and orbital computed tomography formed the basis of the diagnosis. PBMCs were isolated from around 10 ml of fresh peripheral blood by Ficoll-Paque density gradient centrifugation. Trizol reagent was used to extract the total RNA, and its quality was then checked on an Agilent 2100 Bioanalyzer. For repertoire sequencing, the TCR beta CDR3 regions were amplified from RNA transcripts. A first-round RT-PCR used HTBI primers with the Qiagen OneStep RT-PCR kit, followed by a second-round multiplex PCR, size selection and purification. Libraries were sequenced paired-end with 100 bp reads on an Illumina HiSeq2000. Per the authors' processing: SOAPnuke was used to process the reads, removing any read that contained adapters or uncalled bases, had a mean Phred below 15, or lacked an exact match to the constant primer or identifier. COPE v1.2.5 was used to merge high-quality paired reads. Unique nucleotide sequences were defined as clonotypes and aligned to IMGT TRB V, D and J references using MiTCR v1.1. Only V-J combinations with frequency above 0.0001 were analysed, covering around 99% of repertoires. For each V-J combination, a TCR clonal expansion and chaos score was defined as the ratio of F50 clonal expansion to chaos observed in the TCRdist matrix. Welch's t-statistics and random forest were used to narrow the features down to around 12 V-J combinations, which were then fed into a naive Bayes classifier. The similarity between thyroid and blood repertoires was quantified using the Morisita-Horn index. The public reads were quality trimmed at Q25 with fastp and then assembled into clones with MiXCR by TCRdb, keeping productive beta chains. Each entry merges the rows of one CDR3 protein and shows their most common DNA and genes. The V and J calls were determined by TCRdb, not by the authors. In this sample the table shows approximately 410,000 distinct CDR3 sequences, 15% of which occur a single time. The top ten constitute 5.5% to 8% of the sample.

Recombination connected TRBV20-1 to TRBJ1-1, with a tentative D gene TRBD1 over 6 matching bases. This clonotype was obtained from a young woman with stable Graves' hyperthyroidism. Donor details come from another sample of the same person, matched by shared clones. Sample: peripheral blood. The CDR3 loop reads CSARVFQGMNTEAFF. The sequenced DNA is TGCAGTGCTAGAGTTTTTCAGGGGATGAACACTGAAGCTTTCTTT.